This T cell receptor (beta chain) was identified in a study of T cells in Graves' hyperthyroidism and ophthalmopathy. For the study at large: Blood from the periphery was taken at initial diagnosis, before any treatment.

This CDR3 region has 16 residues. Germline loops: CDR1 SQVTM, CDR2 ANQGSEA. V gave up 0 bases and J gave up 0 bases, with 15 bases separating them. This clonotype appeared a few times. Its antigen is not known. RNA transcripts provided the source from which TCR beta CDR3 regions were amplified. HTBI primers drove first-round RT-PCR of the TCR CDR3. TCRdb ran MiXCR on the multiplex PCR reads and lists one entry per CDR3 protein. The table lists hundreds of thousands of distinct CDR3 sequences, roughly 40% of them singletons, with roughly 8.3% in the top ten. Newly diagnosed hyperthyroidism, duration under 2 months, in patients aged 18 to 65. A patient was excluded if there was uncontrolled infection, other autoimmune disease, pregnancy or lactation. Study observations and caveats: Blood also showed most of the thyroid clonotypes that were expanded above 0.001.

The TCR originated in a man younger than 35 with Graves' hyperthyroidism. The material sequenced was blood. The genes are TRBV29-1 and TRBJ2-7; possible D gene TRBD1, 5 bases. DNA of the CDR3: TGCAGCGTTGAAGATGGCGACAGATCGAGCTCCTACGAGCAGTACTTC. This codes for CSVEDGDRSSSYEQYF.